What follows is one T cell receptor beta chain and its context. Its antigen is unidentified. Germline V gives CDR1 MNHEY, CDR2 SVGEGT. This CDR3 has 16 amino acids. V was shortened by 0 bases and J by 3 bases, with 12 bases between the two germline ends. Per individual sample, total RNA of at least 6 micrograms was extracted. Alongside a J-beta primer mix, a sample-barcoded 5' primer served in a second PCR lasting about 7 to 11 cycles. TCRdb fed the 5' RACE reads into MiXCR, producing one record per CDR3 protein. Of roughly 800,000 distinct CDR3 sequences listed, roughly 60% were seen once; the top ten hold roughly 22%. This sample was included in a study of blood T cells in healthy people across ages. Study at large: Per two T cells, template switching captured roughly one barcoded beta molecule.

Study results and limitations: It was held that diversity estimates obtained from one million T cells represented underestimates.

This sequence joins TRBV6-2 or TRBV6-3 and TRBJ2-1; tentatively, D is TRBD2 (6 bases). The receptor comes from a man aged 30 to 39 in good health. The sequenced sample was blood. In nucleotides, the CDR3 is TGTGCCAGCAGTTACTCGAGGAGGGGCGACTACAATGAGCAGTTCTTC. Translating gives CASSYSRRGDYNEQFF.